These T cell receptor beta chains were read from a single sample in a study of regulatory T cells in long-lasting Graves disease. TCRdb passed the multiplex PCR reads through MiXCR, listing each CDR3 protein once. The data hold over 650,000 distinct CDR3 sequences, with about 32% observed a single time. The sample was peripheral blood mononuclear cells (PBMCs), taken when the disease was refractory, from a patient treated with antithyroid drugs. These receptors came from a female donor with Graves disease. Both conserved end residues are part of each CDR3. Each record gives: CDR3 length, clone size, V gene, J gene, D gene, CDR3 DNA, CDR3 protein. A D gene is named only where the DNA matches it firmly. The size entry is marked missing in some rows and otherwise reads once, few, many or a size class.

cdr3_length: 19; clone_size: NA; v_call: TRBV5-4; j_call: TRBJ2-7; d_call: TRBD1; cdr3_nt: TGTGCCAGCAGCAGAAGGACAGGGGGGTGGGCTAGCGGAACCTACGAGCAGTACTTC; cdr3_aa: CASSRRTGGWASGTYEQYF
cdr3_length: 14; clone_size: NA; v_call: TRBV10-3; j_call: TRBJ1-2; d_call: NA; cdr3_nt: TGTGCCATCAGTGAGCGGGGCGCGGGCTATGGCTACACCTTC; cdr3_aa: CAISERGAGYGYTF
cdr3_length: 15; clone_size: NA; v_call: TRBV5-1; j_call: TRBJ1-5; d_call: NA; cdr3_nt: TGCGCCAGCAGCTTGGATTTCACTGGCAATCAGCCCCAGCATTTT; cdr3_aa: CASSLDFTGNQPQHF
cdr3_length: 14; clone_size: NA; v_call: TRBV12-3/TRBV12-4; j_call: TRBJ2-7; d_call: NA; cdr3_nt: TGTGCCAGCAGTTTAACGGGAGCGGCCTACGAGCAGTACTTC; cdr3_aa: CASSLTGAAYEQYF
cdr3_length: 16; clone_size: NA; v_call: TRBV19; j_call: TRBJ1-1; d_call: NA; cdr3_nt: TGTGCCAGTAGTATCGGCAATAGGGGATGGAACACTGAAGCTTTCTTT; cdr3_aa: CASSIGNRGWNTEAFF
cdr3_length: 15; clone_size: few; v_call: TRBV19; j_call: TRBJ1-1; d_call: TRBD1; cdr3_nt: TGTGCCAGTAGTTGGAAGGGGGCATACGACACTGAAGCTTTCTTT; cdr3_aa: CASSWKGAYDTEAFF
cdr3_length: 12; clone_size: few; v_call: TRBV6-5; j_call: TRBJ1-2; d_call: NA; cdr3_nt: TGTGCCAGCAGTTACTCGAGTGCCATTCCTGAATTC; cdr3_aa: CASSYSSAIPEF
cdr3_length: 12; clone_size: NA; v_call: TRBV2; j_call: TRBJ2-5; d_call: NA; cdr3_nt: TGTGCCAGCAGTGAACTTGAAGAGACCCTGTACTTC; cdr3_aa: CASSELEETLYF
cdr3_length: 13; clone_size: NA; v_call: TRBV5-1; j_call: TRBJ2-7; d_call: NA; cdr3_nt: TGCGCCAGCAGGTCGAGCGCTATCTACGAGCAGTACTTC; cdr3_aa: CASRSSAIYEQYF
cdr3_length: 14; clone_size: NA; v_call: TRBV5-1; j_call: TRBJ2-5; d_call: NA; cdr3_nt: TGCGCCAGCACTGTGGCCTCCTACCAAGAGACCCAGTACTTC; cdr3_aa: CASTVASYQETQYF
cdr3_length: 16; clone_size: many; v_call: TRBV2; j_call: TRBJ1-1; d_call: NA; cdr3_nt: TGTGCCAGCAGTGAAGGGCAGGGCGGGGATATCACTGAAGCTTTCTTT; cdr3_aa: CASSEGQGGDITEAFF